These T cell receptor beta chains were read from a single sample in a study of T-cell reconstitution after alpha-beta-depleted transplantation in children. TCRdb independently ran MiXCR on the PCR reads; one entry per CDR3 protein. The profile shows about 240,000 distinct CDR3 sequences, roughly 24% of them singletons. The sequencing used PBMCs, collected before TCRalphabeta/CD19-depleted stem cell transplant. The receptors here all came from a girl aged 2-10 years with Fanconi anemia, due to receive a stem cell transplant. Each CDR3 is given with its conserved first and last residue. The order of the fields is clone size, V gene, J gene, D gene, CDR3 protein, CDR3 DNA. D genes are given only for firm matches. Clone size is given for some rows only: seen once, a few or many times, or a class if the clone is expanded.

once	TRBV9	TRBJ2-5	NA	CASSVAWGAYQETQYF	TGTGCCAGCAGCGTAGCTTGGGGGGCTTACCAAGAGACCCAGTACTTC
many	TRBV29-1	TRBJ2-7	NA	CSVGGGSLSYEQYF	TGCAGCGTTGGAGGTGGGTCCCTCTCCTACGAGCAGTACTTC
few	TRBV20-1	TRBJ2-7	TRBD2	CSAWGGSYEQYF	TGCAGTGCCTGGGGAGGGTCCTACGAGCAGTACTTC
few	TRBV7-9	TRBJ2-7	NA	CASSLGVGTIYEQYF	TGTGCCAGCAGCTTAGGGGTAGGGACCATCTACGAGCAGTACTTC
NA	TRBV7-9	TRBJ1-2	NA	CASSSRVNYGYTF	TGTGCCAGCAGCTCACGAGTTAACTATGGCTACACCTTC
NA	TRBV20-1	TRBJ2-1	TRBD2	CSARGGLAGIYNEQFF	TGCAGTGCTAGAGGCGGGCTAGCGGGGATCTACAATGAGCAGTTCTTC
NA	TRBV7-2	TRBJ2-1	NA	CAKSSLPGQSSYNEQFF	TGTGCCAAATCATCACTGCCCGGACAGTCTTCCTACAATGAGCAGTTCTTC
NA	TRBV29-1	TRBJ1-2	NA	CSVSSRVNYGYTF	TGCAGCGTTAGTAGCAGGGTGAACTATGGCTACACCTTC
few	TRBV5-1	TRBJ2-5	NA	CASSPAYQETQYF	TGCGCCAGCAGCCCAGCCTACCAAGAGACCCAGTACTTC
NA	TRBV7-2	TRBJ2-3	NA	CASSLAQVPDTQYF	TGTGCCAGCAGCTTAGCCCAGGTTCCAGATACGCAGTATTTT
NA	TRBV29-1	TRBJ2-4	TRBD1	CSVYDTGGKDIQYF	TGCAGCGTTTACGATACAGGGGGCAAGGACATTCAGTACTTC
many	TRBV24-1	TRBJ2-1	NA	CATSDLGRGGAYNEQFF	TGTGCCACCAGTGATTTGGGTAGAGGGGGGGCCTACAATGAGCAGTTCTTC
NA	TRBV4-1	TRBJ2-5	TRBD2	CASSQLAGGGETQYF	TGCGCCAGCAGCCAACTAGCGGGGGGTGGAGAGACCCAGTACTTC
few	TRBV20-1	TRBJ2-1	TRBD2	CSARDLAGGPFNEQFF	TGCAGTGCTAGAGATTTAGCGGGAGGACCTTTCAATGAGCAGTTCTTC
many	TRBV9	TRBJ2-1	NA	CASSVVGGEVNEQFF	TGTGCCAGCAGCGTAGTAGGGGGGGAGGTGAATGAGCAGTTCTTC
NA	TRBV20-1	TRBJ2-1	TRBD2	CSARYSGGVTYNEQFF	TGCAGTGCTAGATATAGCGGGGGAGTCACCTACAATGAGCAGTTCTTC
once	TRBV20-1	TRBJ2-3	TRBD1	CSASYRGSTDTQYF	TGCAGTGCTTCCTACAGGGGGAGCACAGATACGCAGTATTTT
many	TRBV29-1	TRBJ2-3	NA	CSVEGGDTQYF	TGCAGCGTTGAAGGCGGGGATACGCAGTATTTT
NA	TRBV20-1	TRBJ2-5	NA	CSASKSRGTRETQYF	TGCAGTGCTTCGAAATCCAGGGGCACCCGGGAGACCCAGTACTTC
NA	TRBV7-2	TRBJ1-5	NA	CASSLEQGLSQPQHF	TGTGCCAGCAGCTTAGAACAGGGTTTGAGCCAGCCCCAGCATTTT
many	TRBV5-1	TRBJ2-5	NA	CASSVFRDRTQETQYF	TGCGCCAGCAGCGTATTTCGGGACCGAACCCAAGAGACCCAGTACTTC
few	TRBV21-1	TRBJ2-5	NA	CASSTATGEETQYF	TGTGCCAGCAGCACGGCGACAGGGGAAGAGACCCAGTACTTC
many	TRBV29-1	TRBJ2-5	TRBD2	CSAGPRLAGNVETQYF	TGCAGCGCCGGACCCCGACTAGCGGGGAACGTGGAGACCCAGTACTTC
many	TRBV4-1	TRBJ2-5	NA	CASSPGHLSSQETQYF	TGCGCCAGCAGCCCAGGACACCTTTCTTCCCAAGAGACCCAGTACTTC
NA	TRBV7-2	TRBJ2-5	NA	CASSFLLARTNQETQYF	TGTGCCAGCAGCTTCTTGCTAGCGCGTACAAATCAAGAGACCCAGTACTTC
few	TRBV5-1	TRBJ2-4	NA	CASSASSTWNIQYF	TGCGCCAGCAGCGCGAGCTCCACATGGAACATTCAGTACTTC
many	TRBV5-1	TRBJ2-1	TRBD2	CASSQGLANEQFF	TGCGCCAGCAGCCAGGGACTAGCTAATGAGCAGTTCTTC
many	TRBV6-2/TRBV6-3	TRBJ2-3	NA	CASSYSIGNEDTQYF	TGTGCCAGCAGTTACTCGATCGGGAACGAAGATACGCAGTATTTT
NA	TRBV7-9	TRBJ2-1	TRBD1	CASSVMGQGKGFF	TGTGCCAGCAGCGTAATGGGACAGGGGAAAGGGTTCTTC
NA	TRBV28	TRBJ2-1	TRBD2	CASSLSAGAVYNEQFF	TGTGCCAGCAGCTTATCAGCGGGAGCCGTTTACAATGAGCAGTTCTTC
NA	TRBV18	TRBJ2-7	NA	CASSPLGGGEQYF	TGTGCCAGCTCACCTCTCGGAGGGGGCGAGCAGTACTTC
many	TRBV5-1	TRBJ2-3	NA	CASSLDLGEADTQYF	TGCGCCAGCAGCTTGGATTTGGGGGAGGCAGATACGCAGTATTTT
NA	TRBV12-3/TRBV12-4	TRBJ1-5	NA	CASSSSQTGYNQPQHF	TGTGCCAGCAGTTCGTCTCAGACAGGTTACAATCAGCCCCAGCATTTT
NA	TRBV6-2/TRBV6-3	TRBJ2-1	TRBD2	CASSYHRTSGRVYNEQFF	TGTGCCAGCAGTTACCATCGGACTAGCGGGAGGGTCTACAATGAGCAGTTCTTC
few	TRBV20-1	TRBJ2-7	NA	CSARDSRGKRAYEQYF	TGCAGTGCTAGAGATTCGAGGGGGAAGAGGGCCTACGAGCAGTACTTC
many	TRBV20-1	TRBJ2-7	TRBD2	CSAEAGGGLYEQYF	TGCAGTGCTGAAGCGGGAGGAGGCCTCTACGAGCAGTACTTC
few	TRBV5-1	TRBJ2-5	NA	CASSHIETQYF	TGCGCCAGCAGCCACATAGAGACCCAGTACTTC
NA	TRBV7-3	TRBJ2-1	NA	CASSYPGTSEQFF	TGTGCCAGCAGTTATCCCGGGACGAGCGAGCAGTTCTTC
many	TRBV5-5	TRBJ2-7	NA	CASSQPGTLRQYF	TGTGCCAGCAGCCAGCCGGGGACGCTCCGGCAGTACTTC
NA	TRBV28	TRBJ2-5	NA	CASMRVEGETQYF	TGTGCCAGCATGAGGGTTGAAGGGGAGACCCAGTACTTC
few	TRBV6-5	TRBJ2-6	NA	CASSYRRGAGSGANVLTF	TGTGCCAGCAGTTACCGAAGGGGGGCGGGGTCTGGGGCCAACGTCCTGACTTTC
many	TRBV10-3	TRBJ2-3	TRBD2	CAIRTSGEDTQYF	TGTGCCATCAGGACTAGCGGGGAAGATACGCAGTATTTT
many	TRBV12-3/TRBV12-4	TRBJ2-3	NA	CASKPTMSTDTQYF	TGTGCCAGCAAACCAACTATGAGCACAGATACGCAGTATTTT
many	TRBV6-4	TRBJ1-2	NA	CASSDNGNYGYTF	TGTGCCAGCAGTGACAACGGCAACTATGGCTACACCTTC
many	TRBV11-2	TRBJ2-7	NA	CASRHGGDNSFSYEQYF	TGTGCCAGCAGACACGGCGGGGATAACTCTTTCTCCTACGAGCAGTACTTC
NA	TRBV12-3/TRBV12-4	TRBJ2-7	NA	CASSLAEASEQYF	TGTGCCAGCAGTTTAGCGGAGGCCTCCGAGCAGTACTTC
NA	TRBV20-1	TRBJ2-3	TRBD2	CSASGLAGGRGTDTQYF	TGCAGTGCTAGTGGACTAGCGGGAGGCCGGGGCACAGATACGCAGTATTTT